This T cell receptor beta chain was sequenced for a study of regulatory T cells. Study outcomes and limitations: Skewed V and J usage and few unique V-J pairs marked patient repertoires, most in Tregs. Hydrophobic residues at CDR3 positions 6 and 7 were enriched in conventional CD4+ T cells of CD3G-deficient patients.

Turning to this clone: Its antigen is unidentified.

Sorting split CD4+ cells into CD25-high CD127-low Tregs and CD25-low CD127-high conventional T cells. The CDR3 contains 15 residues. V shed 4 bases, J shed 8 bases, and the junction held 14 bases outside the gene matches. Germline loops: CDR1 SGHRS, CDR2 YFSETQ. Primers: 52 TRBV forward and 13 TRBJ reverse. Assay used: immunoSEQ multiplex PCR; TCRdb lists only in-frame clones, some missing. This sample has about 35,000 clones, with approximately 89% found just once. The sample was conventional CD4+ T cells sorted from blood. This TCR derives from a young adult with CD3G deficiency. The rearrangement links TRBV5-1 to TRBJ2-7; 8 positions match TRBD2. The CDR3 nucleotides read TGCGCCAGCAGCCTAACCGGGACTAGAGCTACGAAGCAGTACTTC. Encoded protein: CASSLTGTRATKQYF.